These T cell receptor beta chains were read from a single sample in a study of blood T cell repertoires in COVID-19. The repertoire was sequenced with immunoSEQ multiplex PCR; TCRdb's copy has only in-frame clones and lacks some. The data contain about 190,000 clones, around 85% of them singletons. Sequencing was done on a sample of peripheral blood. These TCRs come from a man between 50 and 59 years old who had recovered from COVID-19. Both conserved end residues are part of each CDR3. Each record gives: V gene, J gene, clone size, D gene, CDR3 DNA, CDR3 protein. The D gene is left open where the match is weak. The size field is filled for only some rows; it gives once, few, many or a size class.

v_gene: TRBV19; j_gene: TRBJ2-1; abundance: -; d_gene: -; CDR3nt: TGTGCCAGTAGTACGGTGGCGGGGTCGAGTGTAGAGCAGTTCTTC; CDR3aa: CASSTVAGSSVEQFF
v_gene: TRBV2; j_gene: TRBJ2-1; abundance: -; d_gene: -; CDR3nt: TGTGCCAGCAGTGAAAGCTCAGTCAGGAGGGATGAGCAGTTCTTC; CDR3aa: CASSESSVRRDEQFF
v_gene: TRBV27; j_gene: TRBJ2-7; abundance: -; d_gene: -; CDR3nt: TGTGCCAGCTCCACTCTTGGGGGGACCTACGAGCAGTACTTC; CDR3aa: CASSTLGGTYEQYF
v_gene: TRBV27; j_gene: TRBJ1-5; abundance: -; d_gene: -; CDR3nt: TGTGCCAGCGGTCCTTTAACAGGGCGTCATCAGCCCCAGCATTTT; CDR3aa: CASGPLTGRHQPQHF
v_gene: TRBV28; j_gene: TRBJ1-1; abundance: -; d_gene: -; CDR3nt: TGTGCCAGCAAGCTAATGAACACTGAAGCTTTCTTT; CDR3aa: CASKLMNTEAFF
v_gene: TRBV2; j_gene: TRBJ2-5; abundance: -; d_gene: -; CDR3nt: TGTGCCAGCAGTGTGGGCAGGGACAAGACCCAGTACTTC; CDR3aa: CASSVGRDKTQYF
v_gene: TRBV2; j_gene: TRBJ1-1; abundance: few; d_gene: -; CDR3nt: TGTGCCAGCAATAGTATCGGGGGGACTGAAGCTTTCTTT; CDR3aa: CASNSIGGTEAFF
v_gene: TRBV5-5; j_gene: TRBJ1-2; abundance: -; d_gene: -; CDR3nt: TGTGCCAGCACTAACCAGGGTCTTTATGGCTACACCTTC; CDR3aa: CASTNQGLYGYTF
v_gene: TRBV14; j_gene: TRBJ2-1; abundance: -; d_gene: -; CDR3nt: TGTGCCAGCAGCCCCCGAGACAATGAGCAGTTCTTC; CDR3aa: CASSPRDNEQFF
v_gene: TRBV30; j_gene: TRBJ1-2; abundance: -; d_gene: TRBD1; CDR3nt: TGTGCCTGGAGTGGGGCCGGACAGGGGGCGAGCTACACCTTC; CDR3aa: CAWSGAGQGASYTF
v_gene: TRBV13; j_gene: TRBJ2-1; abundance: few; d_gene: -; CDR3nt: TGTGCCAGCAGCTTATTCCAGAACAATGAGCAGTTCTTC; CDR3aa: CASSLFQNNEQFF
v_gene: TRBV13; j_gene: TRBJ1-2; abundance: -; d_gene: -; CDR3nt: TGTGCCAGCAGCTTGCAGGGCGCCTACTATGGCTACACCTTC; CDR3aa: CASSLQGAYYGYTF
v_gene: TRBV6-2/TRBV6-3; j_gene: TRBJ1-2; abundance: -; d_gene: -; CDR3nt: TGTGCCAGCAGTTACAACGGGGGAGGAGGCTACACCTTC; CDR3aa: CASSYNGGGGYTF
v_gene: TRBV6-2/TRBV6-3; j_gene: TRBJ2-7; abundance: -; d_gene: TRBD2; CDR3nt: TGTGCCAGCAGTTACTCCCAGCGGGAGCCCCCCTACGAGCAGTACTTC; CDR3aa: CASSYSQREPPYEQYF
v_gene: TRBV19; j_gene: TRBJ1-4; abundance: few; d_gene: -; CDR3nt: TGTGCCAGTAGGAGGAATGAGGATGAAAAACTGTTTTTT; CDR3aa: CASRRNEDEKLFF
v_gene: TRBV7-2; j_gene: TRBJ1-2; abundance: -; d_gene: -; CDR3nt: TGTGCCAGCAGCGTAGCCCGGGGCTATGGCTACACCTTC; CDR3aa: CASSVARGYGYTF
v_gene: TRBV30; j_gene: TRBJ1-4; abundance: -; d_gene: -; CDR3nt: TGTGCCTGGGGGCGTCAACGACTTGAAAAACTGTTTTTT; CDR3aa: CAWGRQRLEKLFF
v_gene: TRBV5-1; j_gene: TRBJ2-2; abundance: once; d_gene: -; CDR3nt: TGCGCCAGCAGCTTGGCTGCGGTAGCCGGGGAGCTGTTTTTT; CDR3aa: CASSLAAVAGELFF
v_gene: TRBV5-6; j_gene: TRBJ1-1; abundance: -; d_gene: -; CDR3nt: TGTGCCAGCAGCTTTTCCTCAGGGGAAGCTTTCTTT; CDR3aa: CASSFSSGEAFF
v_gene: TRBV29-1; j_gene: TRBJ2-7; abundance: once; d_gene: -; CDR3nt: TGCAGCGTTGTCGGGGTACACGAGCAGTACTTC; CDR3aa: CSVVGVHEQYF
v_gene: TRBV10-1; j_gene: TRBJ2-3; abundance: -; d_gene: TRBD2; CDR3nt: TGCGCCAGCAGTGCGCGGGGAAACGAGCCGGGACTAGCGGGAGGGTCGGACCGGCAGTATTTT; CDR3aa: CASSARGNEPGLAGGSDRQYF
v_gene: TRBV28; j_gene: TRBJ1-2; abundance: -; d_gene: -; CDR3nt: TGTGCCAGCAGTATATTTACAGGGTTTGATGGCTACACCTTC; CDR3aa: CASSIFTGFDGYTF
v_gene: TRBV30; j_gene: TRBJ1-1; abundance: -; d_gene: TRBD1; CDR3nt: TGTGCCTGGATAACAGGGGTTGGGACTGAAGCTTTCTTT; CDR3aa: CAWITGVGTEAFF
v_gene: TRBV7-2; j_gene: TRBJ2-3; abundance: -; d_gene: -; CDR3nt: TGTGCCAGCAGGCCGGGTGGCCCGGTAGATACGCAGTATTTT; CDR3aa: CASRPGGPVDTQYF
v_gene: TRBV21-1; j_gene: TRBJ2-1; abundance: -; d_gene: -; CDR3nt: TGTGCCAGCAGCAAAGAGCTGATACAGACCGGGACTAGTAATGAGCAGTTCTTC; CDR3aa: CASSKELIQTGTSNEQFF
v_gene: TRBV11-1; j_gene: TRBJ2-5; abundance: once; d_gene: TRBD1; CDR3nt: TGTGCCAGCAGCACCGGGGACAGGGGAAGAGAGACCCAGTACTTC; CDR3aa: CASSTGDRGRETQYF
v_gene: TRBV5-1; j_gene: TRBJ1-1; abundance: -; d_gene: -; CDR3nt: TGCGCCAGCAGCTTGGAGGAGGGGAGGCGCACTGAAGCTTTCTTT; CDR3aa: CASSLEEGRRTEAFF
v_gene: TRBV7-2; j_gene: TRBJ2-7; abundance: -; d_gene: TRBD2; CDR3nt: TGTGCCAGCACCCTACTAGCGGGTACGAACGAGCAGTACTTC; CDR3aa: CASTLLAGTNEQYF
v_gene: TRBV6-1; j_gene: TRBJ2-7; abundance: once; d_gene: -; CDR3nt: TGTGCCAGCAGTTCCTCGGACAAATTATACGAGCAGTACTTC; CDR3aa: CASSSSDKLYEQYF
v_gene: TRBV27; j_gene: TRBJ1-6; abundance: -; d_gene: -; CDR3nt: TGTGCCAGCAGTCCGGACATGGGTAATTCACCCCTCCACTTT; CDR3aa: CASSPDMGNSPLHF
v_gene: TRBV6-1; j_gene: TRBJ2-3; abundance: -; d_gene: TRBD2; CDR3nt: TGTGCCAGCAGTGAAGCGCTGACGGGGGGGACAGATACGCAGTATTTT; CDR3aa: CASSEALTGGTDTQYF
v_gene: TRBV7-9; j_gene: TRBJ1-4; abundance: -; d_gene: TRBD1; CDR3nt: TGTGCCAGCAGACGCACCACAGGGGGGTTGAATGAAAAACTGTTTTTT; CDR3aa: CASRRTTGGLNEKLFF
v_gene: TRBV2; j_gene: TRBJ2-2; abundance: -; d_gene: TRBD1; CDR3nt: TGTGCCAGCAGGGACAGGGACACCGGGGAGCTGTTTTTT; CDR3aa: CASRDRDTGELFF
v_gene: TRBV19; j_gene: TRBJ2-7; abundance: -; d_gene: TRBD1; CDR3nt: TGTGCCAGTAGTAAAAGGACAGGGTCTTCGATTGGCGAGCAGTACTTC; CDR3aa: CASSKRTGSSIGEQYF
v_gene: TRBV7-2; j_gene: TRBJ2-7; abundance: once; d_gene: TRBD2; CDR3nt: TGTGCCAGCAGCTTATCGCGGGAGTACGAGCAGTACTTC; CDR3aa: CASSLSREYEQYF
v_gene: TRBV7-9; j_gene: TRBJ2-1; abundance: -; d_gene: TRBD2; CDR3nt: TGTGCCAGCAGCTTGGCTAGCGGGATGAATGAGCAGTTCTTC; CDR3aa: CASSLASGMNEQFF
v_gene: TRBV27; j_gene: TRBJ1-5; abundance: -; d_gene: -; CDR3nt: TGTGCCAGCAGTTTACGGGCTGGAGGGACTACCAATCAGCCCCAGCATTTT; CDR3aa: CASSLRAGGTTNQPQHF
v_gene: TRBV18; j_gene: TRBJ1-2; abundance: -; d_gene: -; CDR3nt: TGTGCCAGCTCACCGTACACAGGTGGCTACACCTTC; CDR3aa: CASSPYTGGYTF
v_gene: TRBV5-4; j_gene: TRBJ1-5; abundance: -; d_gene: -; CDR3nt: TGTGCCAGCAGCTTGGGCGGCACTCAGCCCCAGCATTTT; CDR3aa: CASSLGGTQPQHF
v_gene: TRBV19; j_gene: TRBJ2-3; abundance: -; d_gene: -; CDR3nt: TGTGCCAGTAGTATTATCGGGGTTACAGATACGCAGTATTTT; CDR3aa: CASSIIGVTDTQYF
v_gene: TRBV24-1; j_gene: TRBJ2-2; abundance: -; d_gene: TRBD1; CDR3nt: TGTGCCACCAGTGATCGAGGGGGACAGGGGGGCACCGGGGAGCTGTTTTTT; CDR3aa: CATSDRGGQGGTGELFF
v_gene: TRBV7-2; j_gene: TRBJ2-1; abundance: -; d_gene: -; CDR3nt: TGTGCCAGCAGCTTAGGTGGGGGCCTTGTCCACAATGAGCAGTTCTTC; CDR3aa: CASSLGGGLVHNEQFF
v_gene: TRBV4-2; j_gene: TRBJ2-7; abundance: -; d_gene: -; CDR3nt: TGTGCCAGCAGCCAAGATCTAGGACTGGGAGAGGAGCAGTACTTC; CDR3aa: CASSQDLGLGEEQYF
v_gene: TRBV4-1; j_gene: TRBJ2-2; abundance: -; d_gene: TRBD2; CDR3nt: TGCGCCAGCAGCCAACCGGGACTAGCCACCGGGGAGCTGTTTTTT; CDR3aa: CASSQPGLATGELFF
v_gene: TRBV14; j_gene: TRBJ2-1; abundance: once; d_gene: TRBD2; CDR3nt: TGTGCCAGCAGCCAAGGGTTCGGCGGGAGGGCCAACAATGAGCAGTTCTTC; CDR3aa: CASSQGFGGRANNEQFF
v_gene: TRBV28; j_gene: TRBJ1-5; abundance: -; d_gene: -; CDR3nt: TGTGCCAGCAGTTTAAGTGGCGAGGGACTTAGTCAGCCCCAGCATTTT; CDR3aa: CASSLSGEGLSQPQHF
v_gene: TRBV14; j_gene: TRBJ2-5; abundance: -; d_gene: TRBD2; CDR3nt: TGTGCCAGCAGCGGAGCGGGACTACAAGAGACCCAGTACTTC; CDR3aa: CASSGAGLQETQYF
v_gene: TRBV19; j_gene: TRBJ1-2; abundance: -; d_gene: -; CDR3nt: TGTGCCAGTAGTATTAGAGCTAACTATGGCTACACCTTC; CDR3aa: CASSIRANYGYTF
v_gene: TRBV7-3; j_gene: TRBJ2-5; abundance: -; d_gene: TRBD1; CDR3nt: TGTGCCAGCAGTCCAACAGGGGGAGAGACCCAGTACTTC; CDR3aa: CASSPTGGETQYF
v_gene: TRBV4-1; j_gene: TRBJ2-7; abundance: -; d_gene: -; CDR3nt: TGCGCCAGCAGCCAAGTAGCTGGCGGCTACGGCTACGAGCAGTACTTC; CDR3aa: CASSQVAGGYGYEQYF
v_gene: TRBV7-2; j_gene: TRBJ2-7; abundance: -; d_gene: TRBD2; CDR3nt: TGTGCCAGCAGCTTAGTGGGGAGGGCTTACGAGCAGTACTTC; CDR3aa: CASSLVGRAYEQYF
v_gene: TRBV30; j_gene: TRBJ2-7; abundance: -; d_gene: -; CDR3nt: TGTGCCTGGAGCGGCGGCAGGGCCTACGAGCAGTACTTC; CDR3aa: CAWSGGRAYEQYF
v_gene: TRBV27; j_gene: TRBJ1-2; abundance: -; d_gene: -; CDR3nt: TGTGCCAGCAGTGGGTGGCAGGGAAACTTCTATGGCTACACCTTC; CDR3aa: CASSGWQGNFYGYTF
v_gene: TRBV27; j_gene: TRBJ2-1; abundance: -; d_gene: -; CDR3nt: TGTGCCAGCAGTCTACAGGGCTACGAGCAGTTCTTC; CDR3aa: CASSLQGYEQFF
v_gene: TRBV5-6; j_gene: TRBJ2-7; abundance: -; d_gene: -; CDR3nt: TGTGCCAGCAGCTTGGCCGGCGGCACCTCCTCCTACGAGCAGTACTTC; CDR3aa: CASSLAGGTSSYEQYF
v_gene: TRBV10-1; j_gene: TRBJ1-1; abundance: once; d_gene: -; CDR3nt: TGCGCCAGCAGTGCTGACGGCTCGGGGGACACTGAAGCTTTCTTT; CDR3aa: CASSADGSGDTEAFF